One and the same sample provided the 20 T cell receptor beta chains below, sequenced in a study of T-cell memory formation after mild COVID-19. TCRdb re-analysed the 5' RACE reads in MiXCR, keeping a single row per CDR3 protein. The sample consists of 45,000 to 65,000 distinct CDR3 sequences, 8% to 9.5% of them appearing once. Sequencing input: PBMCs or a T cell subset sorted from them (not recorded which). These TCRs come from a man younger than 35 who had mild COVID-19 (a few samples of this study predate the infection). Cell type and time point are not known.

The DNA for the CDR3 is TGTGCCAGCAGCTTCAACCCGACAGGGAGTGCGACACCCCTCCACTTT. Encoded protein: CASSFNPTGSATPLHF. The chain links TRBV5-5 to TRBJ1-6; 7 bases align to TRBD1. The CDR3 totals 16 residues. V trimming: 2 bases; J trimming: 11 bases; junction bases outside the gene matches: 13. The germline V gene has CDR1 SGHKS and CDR2 YYEKEE (reference sequence).

This clonotype was observed a handful of times. CDR3 sequence (DNA): TGCGCCAGCAGCTTGGGGCAGGGGGCAGAGACCCAGTACTTC. Its protein product is CASSLGQGAETQYF. The chain has TRBV5-1 and TRBJ2-5, with TRBD1 identical over 8 bases. V gave up 0 bases and J gave up 4 bases; unmatched junction bases: 2. Germline CDR1 reads SGHRS; CDR2 reads YFSETQ. This CDR3 is built from 14 residues.

The CDR3 is CASSLASTDSGNTIYF. CDR3 DNA: TGCGCCAGCAGCTTGGCCTCGACGGACTCTGGAAACACCATATATTTT. J is TRBJ1-3 and V is TRBV5-1; the D is unclear. The CDR3 contains 16 residues. V lost 0 bases and J 0 bases, leaving 10 bases between the germline ends. Germline values: CDR1 SGHRS, CDR2 YFSETQ.

Many counts were recorded for this clonotype. This chain links TRBV5-1 with TRBJ1-4; no clear D. The germline V and J ends were trimmed by 4 bases and 4 bases, with 14 bases remaining between them. Looked up from germline, CDR1 is SGHRS and CDR2 is YFSETQ. The CDR3 sequence is 15 residues long. CDR3 sequence (DNA): TGCGCCAGCAGCCTCCGACCGGCGAGTAATGAAAAACTGTTTTTT. It translates to CASSLRPASNEKLFF.

This clonotype was seen repeatedly, ten times or more. The J gene is TRBJ2-1, the V gene TRBV5-1; D unresolved. The CDR3 has 16 residues. Germline loops: CDR1 SGHRS, CDR2 YFSETQ. Trimming pared 0 bases from V and 0 bases from J, leaving 10 bases between. The CDR3 nucleotides read TGCGCCAGCAGCTTGGTGGCAGGAAGCTCCTACAATGAGCAGTTCTTC. This sequence encodes CASSLVAGSSYNEQFF. Full variable domain (remainder filled in from reference TRBV5-1 and TRBJ2-1): KAGVTQTPRYLIKTRGQQVTLSCSPISGHRSVSWYQQTPGQGLQFLFEYFSETQRNKGNFPGRFSGRQFSNSRSEMNVSTLELGDSALYLCASSLVAGSSYNEQFFGPGTRLTVL.

There are a few counts of this clonotype. The rearrangement uses TRBV12-3 or TRBV12-4 and TRBJ1-1; D is undetermined. CDR3 length: 12 residues. V was trimmed by 5 bases and J by 1 base, leaving 5 bases between them. CDR3 sequence (DNA): TGTGCCAGCAGTGTGGGGAACACTGAAGCTTTCTTT. Translating gives CASSVGNTEAFF.

The chain is built from TRBV5-1 and TRBJ1-1, with a weak D call TRBD1 (6 bases). The germline V and J ends were trimmed by 0 bases and 0 bases, with 12 bases remaining between them. The germline V gene has CDR1 SGHRS and CDR2 YFSETQ. CDR3 length equals 16 residues. CDR3 sequence (DNA): TGCGCCAGCAGCTTGGGGTTGCGGGACATGAACACTGAAGCTTTCTTT. It codes for CASSLGLRDMNTEAFF.

This clonotype has a handful of counts. V and J are TRBV28 and TRBJ2-1; 10 bases agree with TRBD2. This CDR3 is 16 amino acids long. CDR1 and CDR2 from the germline V gene are MDHEN and SYDVKM. V gave up 5 bases and J gave up 0 bases; unmatched junction bases: 4. The CDR3 loop reads CASSRSGGSSYNEQFF. The CDR3 DNA sequence: TGTGCCAGCAGTCGTAGCGGGGGGAGCTCCTACAATGAGCAGTTCTTC. The complete variable domain, with remaining parts taken from reference TRBV28 and TRBJ2-1, reads DVKVTQSSRYLVKRTGEKVFLECVQDMDHENMFWYRQDPGLGLRLIYFSYDVKMKEKGDIPEGYSVSREKKERFSLILESASTNQTSMYLCASSRSGGSSYNEQFFGPGTRLTVL.

At least ten counts were recorded for this clonotype. The V gene is TRBV7-2, the J gene TRBJ2-5; D gene ambiguous. Trimming stripped 4 bases from V and 4 bases from J, with 10 bases between. Germline V lookup: CDR1 SGHTA, CDR2 FQGNSA. The CDR3 is 13 amino acids. CDR3 bases: TGTGCCAGCAGCTCCGACATCCGAGAGACCCAGTACTTC. This translates into CASSSDIRETQYF.

This clonotype was seen a handful of times. This chain links TRBV6-1 with TRBJ1-6; no firm D call. V was shortened by 2 bases and J by 9 bases, with 8 bases between the two germline ends. Germline CDR1 MNHNS, CDR2 SASEGT. The CDR3 has 13 amino acids. The CDR3, as DNA: TGTGCCAGCAGTGAAACGGGTGGTTCACCCCTCCACTTT. Residues: CASSETGGSPLHF.

This clonotype occurred a few times. This chain joins TRBV5-6 and TRBJ1-3; 7 bases are shared with TRBD1. Trimming at V came to 4 bases and at J to 0 bases, leaving 1 base not matched to a gene. Germline CDR1 and CDR2: SGHDT and YYEEEE. The CDR3 consists of 14 residues. As DNA, the CDR3 is TGTGCCAGCAGCAGACAGGGCTCTGGAAACACCATATATTTT. Its translation is CASSRQGSGNTIYF.

This clonotype was counted between two and nine times. The chain combines TRBV3-1 with TRBJ1-2, with 10 bases aligning to TRBD1. V trimming: 4 bases; J trimming: 4 bases; junction bases outside the gene matches: 6. The germline V gene encodes CDR1 LGHDT and CDR2 YNNKEL (reference sequence). The CDR3 runs 15 residues. CDR3 protein: CASSRQGAESYGYTF. CDR3 DNA sequence: TGTGCCAGCAGCCGACAGGGGGCGGAAAGCTATGGCTACACCTTC.

This clonotype ranks as medium-sized (0.01 to 0.1%). The chain is built from TRBV7-2 and TRBJ1-1; tentative D call: TRBD1 (5 bases). The germline CDR1 and CDR2 sequences are SGHTA and FQGNSA. The ends were cut back, 5 bases at V and 1 base at J, with 14 bases in the middle. The CDR3 sequence is 15 residues long. The CDR3 DNA reads as TGTGCCAGCAGCCCGGGACTAGCAAAGAACACTGAAGCTTTCTTT. Protein sequence: CASSPGLAKNTEAFF.

This clonotype was detected a few times. Written as DNA, the CDR3 is TGCAGTGCTAGAGACAGGGAGCGGGGCAATCAGCCCCAGCATTTT. Its translation: CSARDRERGNQPQHF. This chain links TRBV20-1 with TRBJ1-5, with D possibly being TRBD1 (5 bases). The germline CDR1 and CDR2 sequences are DFQATT and SNEGSKA (reference sequence). Trimming removed 0 bases from V and 2 bases from J, with 11 bases in between. The CDR3 contains 15 residues.

This clonotype was found a few times. The J gene is TRBJ1-5, the V gene TRBV20-1; D is unresolved. The CDR3 length is 12 residues. Per germline, CDR1 DFQATT and CDR2 SNEGSKA (reference sequence). V was shortened by 1 base and J by 4 bases, with 5 bases between the two germline ends. Written as DNA, the CDR3 is TGCAGTGCTAGAGCGGGGAATCAGCCCCAGCATTTT. Amino acids: CSARAGNQPQHF.

In this sample, this clonotype turned up a few times. This chain links TRBV5-5 with TRBJ2-5; perhaps D is TRBD1 or TRBD2 (6 bases each). The V gene lost 1 base and the J gene lost 1 base, with 14 bases spanning the gap. Germline loops: CDR1 SGHKS, CDR2 YYEKEE (reference sequence). The CDR3 consists of 16 residues. The CDR3 DNA reads TGTGCCAGCAGCTTGCTCGTATGGGGGGCCCAAGAGACCCAGTACTTC. Its protein is CASSLLVWGAQETQYF.

This clonotype occurred many times. The rearrangement joins TRBV7-2 to TRBJ2-5; D is possibly TRBD2 (5 bases). Germline loops: CDR1 SGHTA, CDR2 FQGNSA. The V and J ends lost 7 bases and 2 bases respectively, with 14 bases between them. The CDR3 sequence is 14 residues long. CDR3 bases: TGTGCCAGCATCGAAAGGACGGGACAAGAGACCCAGTACTTC. Its protein is CASIERTGQETQYF.

This clonotype was counted at least ten times. V usage is TRBV7-2 and J usage is TRBJ2-3; 7 positions agree with TRBD1. Germline V gene sequence: CDR1 SGHTA, CDR2 FQGNSA. This CDR3 comprises 13 residues. With V trimmed by 5 bases and J by 1 base, 0 bases remained unmatched. The CDR3: CASSQGGTDTQYF. The CDR3 DNA follows: TGTGCCAGCAGCCAGGGGGGCACAGATACGCAGTATTTT.

The chain is built from TRBV7-9 and TRBJ2-7, with 8 bases fitting TRBD2. This CDR3 is 14 amino acids long. The V segment lost 5 bases and the J segment 2 bases; nucleotides outside the gene matches: 5. Germline CDR1 is SEHNR and CDR2 is FQNEAQ (reference sequence). CDR3: CASSLPGGAYEQYF. CDR3 coding DNA: TGTGCCAGCAGCCTCCCCGGGGGGGCCTACGAGCAGTACTTC.

This clonotype has just a few counts. The CDR3 DNA reads TGTGCCAGCAGCGTGAGGGGGGCCCCTGTAAACAATGAGCAGTTCTTC. It encodes CASSVRGAPVNNEQFF. The chain joins TRBV9 to TRBJ2-1, with D tentatively TRBD1 or TRBD2 (6 bases each). Trimming shortened V by 2 bases and J by 5 bases, and 17 bases separated the two germline ends. Germline V CDR1 and CDR2: SGDLS, YYNGEE. This CDR3 region has 16 residues.